Listed here are 2 T cell receptor beta chains from one sample, sequenced in a study of breast tumors, draining lymph nodes, adjacent tissues. Samples came from axillary lymph nodes draining the breast cancer. TCRdb used MiXCR to reprocess the multiplex PCR reads, holding one entry per CDR3 protein. The sample shows about 89,000 distinct CDR3 sequences, over 25% of them seen only once. Source material: axillary lymph node tissue. The receptors here all came from a female donor with breast cancer. Some clones in this sample may be carry-over from other donors' samples.

This clonotype was seen more than once but under ten times. A much more abundant neighbour one base away suggests this may be a read error. V gene TRBV9 combines with J gene TRBJ1-2; tentatively, D is TRBD1 (6 bases). Per germline, CDR1 SGDLS and CDR2 YYNGEE. The CDR3 runs to 20 residues. V lost 0 bases, J lost 0 bases, and 24 bases lay in between. The CDR3 reads CASSVGGSTGYFYSNYGYTF. The DNA for the CDR3 is TGTGCCAGCAGCGTAGGAGGTTCGACAGGCTATTTTTATTCTAACTATGGCTACACCTTC.

This clonotype occurred many times. The gene calls are TRBV19 and TRBJ2-1; tentatively, D is TRBD1 or TRBD2 (5 bases each). CDR1 and CDR2 from the germline V gene are LNHDA and SQIVND (reference sequence). Trimming stripped 1 base from V and 7 bases from J, with 14 bases between. This CDR3 has 15 amino acids. The DNA for the CDR3 is TGTGCCAGTAGTATAGCTGCGGCAGAGGGGAATGAGCAGTTCTTC. As protein: CASSIAAAEGNEQFF.